Below, 24 T cell receptor beta chains from the same sample are listed, as sequenced in a study of blood T cell repertoires in COVID-19. Here immunoSEQ multiplex PCR was the method, and the copy in TCRdb shows in-frame clones only, minus some. Found here are about 330,000 clones, approximately 86% of them singletons; the top ten hold 9.5% to 10%. The sample comprised peripheral blood. The receptors were gathered from a man aged 25-40 years with COVID-19, enrolled during active disease.

The J gene is TRBJ2-7, the V gene TRBV30; 7 bases are a match to TRBD1. V lost 4 bases to trimming and J lost 0 bases; unmatched junction nucleotides: 9. The CDR3 totals 15 residues. Germline V gene data show CDR1 as GTSNPN and CDR2 as SVGIG (reference sequence). The CDR3: CAWTLRNRGSYEQYF. CDR3 sequence (DNA): TGTGCCTGGACCCTTCGGAACAGGGGCTCCTACGAGCAGTACTTC. The whole variable domain, remainder taken from reference TRBV30 and TRBJ2-7, is SQTIHQWPATLVQPVGSPLSLECTVEGTSNPNLYWYRQAAGRGLQLLFYSVGIGQISSEVPQNLSASRPQDRQFILSSKKLLLSDSGFYLCAWTLRNRGSYEQYFGPGTRLTVT.

This chain joins TRBV10-3 and TRBJ2-1, with 11 bases matching TRBD2. The germline V gene encodes CDR1 ENHRY and CDR2 SYGVKD. J was trimmed by 0 bases and V by 6 bases; bases with no gene match: 10. The CDR3 extends over 18 amino acids. The CDR3 DNA follows: TGTGCCATCAGCTCAGGGACTAGCGGATACCGCTCCTACAATGAGCAGTTCTTC. This sequence encodes CAISSGTSGYRSYNEQFF.

Only a few counts were recorded for this clone. The chain employs TRBV5-5 and TRBJ1-2; D not certain. This CDR3 region has 15 residues. The germline V gene encodes CDR1 SGHKS and CDR2 YYEKEE (reference sequence). The V end was cut by 2 bases, the J end by 4 bases, with 15 bases between. CDR3 nucleotide sequence: TGTGCCAGCAGCTTTCTCCCAGAGGTGAGCTATGGCTACACCTTC. Translated, it gives CASSFLPEVSYGYTF.

The J gene is TRBJ2-1, the V gene TRBV10-3; D gene ambiguous. V shed 6 bases and J shed 8 bases, with 14 bases lying between them. CDR1 is ENHRY, CDR2 SYGVKD, per germline. CDR3 length: 13 amino acids. CDR3: CAIRIRIEDEQFF. Here the CDR3 DNA reads TGTGCCATCAGGATAAGAATCGAGGATGAGCAGTTCTTC.

This clone was seen a single time. This rearrangement joins TRBV10-3 to TRBJ1-2; 10 positions agree with TRBD1. Germline assignment: CDR1 ENHRY and CDR2 SYGVKD. The CDR3 extends over 12 amino acids. Trimming removed 8 bases from V and 3 bases from J; junction bases left unmatched: 0. The CDR3 coding sequence is TGTGCCATCGGGACAGGGGACTATGGCTACACCTTC. Protein: CAIGTGDYGYTF.

J is TRBJ2-7 and V is TRBV5-4; TRBD2 agrees at 10 bases. With V trimmed by 1 base and J by 5 bases, 9 bases remained unmatched. From germline, CDR1 is SGHNT and CDR2 YYREEE (reference sequence). The CDR3 covers 16 residues. The CDR3 coding sequence is TGTGCCAGCAGCTTGCAGCGGGGGGGGGCGCATAACGAGCAGTACTTC. Its translation: CASSLQRGGAHNEQYF.

The chain has TRBV12-5 and TRBJ2-1; 9 bases match TRBD2. Germline CDR1 LGHNT, CDR2 FRNRAP. This CDR3 comprises 15 residues. Trimming took 0 bases from V and 5 from J; bases not matched to a gene: 2. CDR3 in amino acids: CASGLVVAGDNEQFF. The CDR3, as DNA: TGTGCTAGTGGTTTGGTTGTAGCGGGAGACAATGAGCAGTTCTTC.

The chain has TRBV13 and TRBJ2-3, with a tentative D call TRBD1 (5 bases). The CDR3 has 14 amino acids. V was pared by 5 bases and J by 0 bases, with 9 bases between. Germline lookup yields CDR1 PRHDT and CDR2 FYEKMQ (reference sequence). In DNA, the CDR3 is TGTGCCAGCAGCCCCAGGGTTAGCACAGATACGCAGTATTTT. Its translation is CASSPRVSTDTQYF.

V is TRBV9 and J is TRBJ2-5, with 10 positions matching TRBD2. The V segment lost 1 base and the J segment 0 bases; nucleotides outside the gene matches: 9. CDR3 length: 18 amino acids. The germline V gene encodes CDR1 SGDLS and CDR2 YYNGEE. This chain's CDR3 is CASSVTSPTSGYQETQYF. CDR3 in DNA: TGTGCCAGCAGCGTAACCTCGCCGACTAGCGGGTACCAAGAGACCCAGTACTTC.

V gene TRBV14 combines with J gene TRBJ2-7, with 12 positions matching TRBD1. In germline, CDR1 is SGHDN, CDR2 FVKESK. CDR3 length: 16 amino acids. The V and J ends lost 0 bases and 5 bases, in that order; junction bases with no gene match: 5. The DNA for the CDR3 is TGTGCCAGCAGCCAAGATCAGGGGACAGGGGGCAACGAGCAGTACTTC. As protein: CASSQDQGTGGNEQYF.

The rearrangement uses TRBV11-2 and TRBJ1-2; TRBD1 aligns across 8 bases. The CDR3 covers 15 residues. The trim removed 4 bases at V and 5 bases at J, leaving 9 bases unmatched. Germline loops: CDR1 SGHAT, CDR2 FQNNGV. CDR3 amino acids: CASSWQGAEAYGYTF. The CDR3 nucleotides are TGTGCCAGCAGCTGGCAGGGGGCCGAAGCTTATGGCTACACCTTC. The complete variable domain, with remaining parts taken from reference TRBV11-2 and TRBJ1-2, reads EAGVAQSPRYKIIEKRQSVAFWCNPISGHATLYWYQQILGQGPKLLIQFQNNGVVDDSQLPKDRFSAERLKGVDSTLKIQPAKLEDSAVYLCASSWQGAEAYGYTFGSGTRLTVV.

The V gene is TRBV28, the J gene TRBJ1-5, with D tentatively TRBD1 (5 bases). The germline V and J ends were trimmed by 3 bases and 6 bases, with 15 bases remaining between them. This CDR3 comprises 15 residues. Germline loops: CDR1 MDHEN, CDR2 SYDVKM. CDR3 nucleotides: TGTGCCAGCAGTTTTAGGCAGGGTAATGGTCAGCCCCAGCATTTT. Protein sequence: CASSFRQGNGQPQHF.

The chain links TRBV7-2 to TRBJ1-1; tentatively, D is TRBD1 (5 bases). Trimming cost V 1 base and J 1 base, with 16 bases left between them. CDR3 length: 17 amino acids. Germline V CDR1 and CDR2: SGHTA, FQGNSA. CDR3 amino acids: CASSLDSWGRRNTEAFF. DNA of the CDR3: TGTGCCAGCAGCTTAGATTCATGGGGCAGGCGGAACACTGAAGCTTTCTTT.

The V gene is TRBV10-3, the J gene TRBJ1-5; D possibly corresponds to TRBD1 (5 bases). The CDR3 is made up of 13 amino acids. Trimming removed 6 bases at V and 3 bases at J, with 9 bases between. The germline gives CDR1 ENHRY, CDR2 SYGVKD. The CDR3 spells CAISQGDNQPQHF. The DNA of the CDR3 is TGTGCCATCAGCCAGGGTGACAATCAGCCCCAGCATTTT.

The V gene is TRBV11-3, the J gene TRBJ2-7, with a possible D match to TRBD2 (6 bases). V was pared by 5 bases and J by 2 bases, with 10 bases between. This CDR3 is 13 amino acids long. Germline CDR1 and CDR2: SGHNT and YENEEA. CDR3 protein: CASSGGEAYEQYF. The CDR3 region has the DNA TGTGCCAGCAGCGGAGGGGAGGCCTACGAGCAGTACTTC.

This chain links TRBV20-1 with TRBJ2-1, with TRBD2 matching 12 bases. The CDR3 has 17 residues. V dropped 3 bases and J dropped 1; count of bases not matched to a gene: 7. Germline CDR1 and CDR2: DFQATT and SNEGSKA (reference sequence). CDR3 DNA: TGCAGTGCTAGTAGGCTAGCGGGGGGGCCTTCCTACAATGAGCAGTTCTTC. Residues: CSASRLAGGPSYNEQFF.

The rearrangement joins TRBV28 to TRBJ1-3, with D possibly being TRBD1 (5 bases). Trimming pared 4 bases from V and 0 bases from J, leaving 10 bases between. The germline V gene encodes CDR1 MDHEN and CDR2 SYDVKM. CDR3 length: 15 residues. In DNA form, the CDR3 reads TGTGCCAGCAGTTCGGGACTTTTCTCTGGAAACACCATATATTTT. It yields the protein CASSSGLFSGNTIYF. Variable domain in full (rest from reference TRBV28 and TRBJ1-3): DVKVTQSSRYLVKRTGEKVFLECVQDMDHENMFWYRQDPGLGLRLIYFSYDVKMKEKGDIPEGYSVSREKKERFSLILESASTNQTSMYLCASSSGLFSGNTIYFGEGSWLTVV.

The chain joins TRBV6-5 to TRBJ2-3, with D possibly TRBD1 on 6 matching bases. CDR1 MNHEY and CDR2 SVGAGI come from the germline V gene. V was shortened by 6 bases and J by 3 bases, with 13 bases between the two germline ends. The CDR3 has 14 amino acids. CDR3 in amino acids: CASRPGHSTDTQYF. DNA for the CDR3: TGTGCCAGCAGACCGGGACATTCAACAGATACGCAGTATTTT.

The chain recombines TRBV29-1 with TRBJ1-1; 7 positions match TRBD1. The trim removed 6 bases at V and 7 bases at J, leaving 8 bases unmatched. CDR1 and CDR2 (germline): SQVTM, ANQGSEA. CDR3 size: 12 residues. CDR3 protein: CSVGGQRLEAFF. DNA for the CDR3: TGCAGCGTGGGGGGACAGAGACTTGAAGCTTTCTTT.

The gene calls are TRBV2 and TRBJ1-2; 11 positions agree with TRBD1. The CDR3 consists of 13 residues. V trimming: 8 bases; J trimming: 2 bases; junction bases outside the gene matches: 1. Germline CDR1 SNHLY, CDR2 FYNNEI. The CDR3 sequence: CASGTGGNYGYTF. CDR3 nucleotide sequence: TGTGCCAGCGGGACAGGGGGGAACTATGGCTACACCTTC.

The chain links TRBV7-2 to TRBJ2-3; 11 bases map to TRBD1. V gave up 1 base and J gave up 5 bases; unmatched junction bases: 8. The germline V gene encodes CDR1 SGHTA and CDR2 FQGNSA. This CDR3 spans 17 amino acids. CDR3 nucleotide sequence: TGTGCCAGCAGCTTAGTGTTTAGGACAGGGGGCCGAGATACGCAGTATTTT. Protein sequence: CASSLVFRTGGRDTQYF.

The J gene is TRBJ1-6, the V gene TRBV10-3, with 8 bases matching TRBD1. Germline V gene data show CDR1 as ENHRY and CDR2 as SYGVKD. This CDR3 is 15 amino acids long. Losses at the gene ends were 6 bases for V and 5 bases for J; bases not matched to a gene: 6. The CDR3: CAIRADRVNNSPLHF. In nucleotides, the CDR3 is TGTGCCATCAGAGCGGACAGGGTGAATAATTCACCCCTCCACTTT.

The rearrangement joins TRBV7-6 to TRBJ2-1; TRBD1 agrees at 8 bases. Germline V gene data show CDR1 as SGHVS and CDR2 as FNYEAQ. CDR3 length equals 15 residues. The V and J ends lost 4 bases and 4 bases, in that order; junction bases with no gene match: 6. The CDR3 DNA reads as TGTGCCAGCAGCTGGGGACAGGCCCCTTACAATGAGCAGTTCTTC. It encodes CASSWGQAPYNEQFF.

The chain joins TRBV2 to TRBJ2-2, with a tentative D call TRBD2 (5 bases). V was cut by 6 bases and J by 0 bases, with 17 bases left in between. Germline CDR1 SNHLY, CDR2 FYNNEI. This CDR3 spans 17 amino acids. In DNA, the CDR3 is TGTGCCAGCAGCGTTAGCTTCGGGGTATCGAACACCGGGGAGCTGTTTTTT. It encodes CASSVSFGVSNTGELFF.